The clone carrying this T cell receptor (beta chain) appeared a single time. Sequenced by immunoSEQ multiplex PCR; TCRdb stores in-frame clones only, minus some. The table lists roughly 360,000 clones, 88% of them singletons. Researchers sorted participants into cohorts using their self-reported clinical history. The sample is drawn from a study of blood T cell repertoires in COVID-19. Study-wide background: Acute-phase and convalescent COVID-19 samples originated in the United States, Italy and Spain. Nucleic acid was either cDNA or gDNA, and it came from T cells, B-cell-depleted T cells, or PBMCs.

From germline, CDR1 is SGDLS and CDR2 YYNGEE. V shed 3 bases and J 0 bases; nucleotides not matched to a gene: 6. The CDR3 is 16 amino acids. This receptor was identified in a woman in her twenties or thirties with acute COVID-19. The sequencing sample was made of PBMCs or T cells enriched from blood (not recorded which). The chain links TRBV9 to TRBJ1-3; 7 positions agree with TRBD1. The DNA for the CDR3 is TGTGCCAGCAGCGCGACAGGGTTGAGCTCTGGAAACACCATATATTTT. Translated: CASSATGLSSGNTIYF.